This T cell receptor beta chain came from a study of blood T cell repertoires in COVID-19 (dated by TCRdb to 2018 to 2020). Regarding the research as a whole: The collaborator samples originated in the United States, Italy and Spain and spanned the acute and convalescent phases of COVID-19. The prospective study material was composed of cDNA or gDNA derived from T cells, B-cell-depleted T cells, or PBMCs. Subjects who had been exposed to COVID-19, were actively infected with it, or had recovered from it provided the deeply sampled blood TCRbeta repertoires that made up the dataset. The repertoires were released in a freely available public database intended as a resource for research on the immune response to SARS-CoV-2. The samples were drawn from the first 160 participants of the ongoing ImmuneRACE study and from 1,200 or so subjects provided by 6 global collaborators. A de-identified subject ID, COVID-19 status, age in years and sex were almost always included in the sample metadata. Where HLA class I and class II types were available, the types were taken from metadata supplied by the sample provider, not from assay-based typing.

Participants in the prospective study were aged roughly 18 to 100 years, lived in 20 to 30 United States geographic areas, and enrolled through a virtual design. In the prospective study, participants were assigned to cohorts based on the clinical history participants reported in a screening survey and a study questionnaire. Each participant in the prospective study had whole blood, serum and a nasopharyngeal or oropharyngeal swab collected by mobile phlebotomists. Additional blood draws and questionnaires over an approximately two-month period could optionally be provided by prospective study participants. Before DNA extraction, prospective study blood samples were shipped either frozen or at room temperature. The study at large found these results: The amount of clinical and demographic metadata varied by source and participant and was provided uncurated.

Measured from the cysteine to the phenylalanine, the CDR3 is 15 residues long. The entry retains the CDR3 DNA only, 45 bases that are in frame from base 1. As encoded in the germline V gene, CDR1 is SGHTA while CDR2 is FQGNSA. The germline V and J ends show losses of 7 bases and 1 base respectively, and no gene match explains 5 bases of the junction. To note about this clone: The antigen this receptor binds is unknown. No much larger clonotype is one base removed from it; base qualities were not supplied.

The immunoSEQ Assay, a bias-controlled multiplex PCR, was used to amplify TCRbeta CDR3 regions from genomic DNA. In the source study's methods: The number of nucleated cells in each sample was estimated by amplification of reference gene primers within the assay. Sequence reads were collapsed and filtered to measure the absolute abundance of every unique TCRbeta CDR3 rearrangement. For each sample, productive Simpson clonality was calculated by taking the square root of Simpson's diversity index across productive rearrangements. TCRdb took this table from immuneACCESS and kept in-frame rearrangements with V and J called. Such tables lack part of the clones; where checked against another copy, unresolved V genes explain under half of the gap, and the rest is unexplained. The V and J calls and clone size were taken over from that table, and D and trimming were inferred from the DNA. The sample table shows roughly 170,000 clones, and 80% to 90% are seen once. The ten top clones hold roughly 4% of the sample.

What was sequenced was PBMCs or T cells enriched from blood (not recorded which). The chain is assembled from TRBV7-2 and TRBJ2-7; 12 central nucleotides agree with TRBD2. The source is a woman aged 45 to 65 in a cohort exposed to, infected with or recovered from COVID-19 (not recorded which). The CDR3: CASTRTSGESYEQYF. The nucleotide sequence reads as follows: TGTGCCAGCACCCGGACTAGCGGGGAGTCCTACGAGCAGTACTTC.